This T cell receptor beta chain comes out of a study of blood T cell repertoires in COVID-19. The overall study: From the United States, Italy and Spain came samples of acute and convalescent COVID-19. PBMCs, B-cell-depleted T cells, or T cells provided the cDNA or gDNA that made up the material.

This clone came up once. Original data processing: Reference gene primer amplification gave estimated nucleated cell counts. Sequencing used immunoSEQ multiplex PCR; TCRdb keeps in-frame clones, though not all of them. V and J calls and clone size follow that table, whereas D and trimming were derived from the DNA. The sample has around 190,000 clones, more than 75% seen once; the top ten hold about 4.2%. This CDR3 region has 14 residues. Deletions cut 1 base from V and 2 bases from J, with 9 bases between. In germline, CDR1 is LGHDT, CDR2 YNNKEL (reference sequence). The sequencing input was peripheral blood. This receptor was identified in a human donor in a cohort sampled during active COVID-19. This rearrangement joins TRBV3-1 (or the pseudogene TRBV3-2) to TRBJ2-7; D not certain. The CDR3 protein is CASSQVLFPYEQYF. The CDR3 DNA is TGTGCCAGCAGCCAAGTCCTATTTCCCTACGAGCAGTACTTC.